The 31 T cell receptor beta chains in this list originate from one sample, sequenced in a study of vaccination effects on CD4 cells after COVID-19. When around ten days of culture had elapsed, CD4+ T cells were isolated. The person acquired a PCR-confirmed SARS-CoV-2 infection between March and December 2020. All study participants received two doses of BNT162b2 or mRNA-1273 vaccine. Measured with immunoSEQ multiplex PCR; TCRdb has only the in-frame clones, and not every one. The sample has about 34,000 clones, roughly 75% seen once. The antigens for these receptors are not known. This sample comprised CD4+ T cells from PBMCs cultured without peptide, obtained after COVID-19 vaccination. The source is a human donor who had a prior SARS-CoV-2 infection.

This clone was found a few times. This chain joins TRBV5-1 and TRBJ1-1; TRBD1 is a possible D gene (5 bases). The germline V gene encodes CDR1 SGHRS and CDR2 YFSETQ. This CDR3 contains 13 residues. Trimming took 3 bases from V and 1 from J, leaving 7 bases between them. The CDR3 loop is CASSSGPNTEAFF. DNA of the CDR3: TGCGCCAGCAGCTCGGGACCGAACACTGAAGCTTTCTTT.

V is TRBV24-1 and J is TRBJ2-2; 13 nucleotides align to TRBD2. Germline V lookup: CDR1 KGHDR, CDR2 SFDVKD. The junction had 8 bases not matched to a gene; V was cut back by 4 bases and J by 7 bases. CDR3 length: 17 amino acids. CDR3 amino acids: CATSEPTSGRALGELFF. For the CDR3, the DNA is TGTGCCACCAGTGAACCAACTAGCGGGAGGGCTCTCGGGGAGCTGTTTTTT.

The chain recombines TRBV5-1 with TRBJ1-2, with TRBD1 as a possible D gene (5 bases). Trimming removed 4 bases from V and 2 bases from J, with 15 bases in between. The CDR3 covers 15 residues. Germline V CDR1 and CDR2: SGHRS, YFSETQ. This CDR3 is CASSEGQGSNYGYTF. The CDR3 DNA follows: TGCGCCAGCAGCGAGGGGCAGGGCAGCAACTATGGCTACACCTTC.

This clone was counted only a few times. This chain uses TRBV4-3 with TRBJ2-7, with D possibly TRBD1 on 5 matching bases. The CDR3 length is 15 residues. V was trimmed by 3 bases and J by 5 bases, leaving 17 bases between them. Germline loops: CDR1 LGHNA, CDR2 YSLEER. In nucleotides, the CDR3 is TGCGCCAGCAGCCAGTGTCGGGTCAGGGTAGACGAGCAGTACTTC. Its protein product is CASSQCRVRVDEQYF.

The rearrangement links TRBV5-1 to TRBJ2-3; TRBD2 might be the D (6 bases). Germline V gives CDR1 SGHRS, CDR2 YFSETQ. The germline V and J ends were trimmed by 3 bases and 5 bases, with 19 bases remaining between them. CDR3 length: 16 amino acids. DNA for the CDR3: TGCGCCAGCAGCTCCGGCCGGGGGAGCTTACAAGATACGCAGTATTTT. Residues: CASSSGRGSLQDTQYF.

The chain links TRBV7-2 to TRBJ2-6; D is ambiguous. CDR3 length: 16 residues. CDR1 is SGHTA and CDR2 is FQGNSA in the germline V gene. V was pared by 0 bases and J by 0 bases, with 6 bases between. The CDR3 DNA reads as TGTGCCAGCAGCTTAGCGATAAGCTCTGGGGCCAACGTCCTGACTTTC. Its protein product is CASSLAISSGANVLTF.

This clone was recorded only once. The V and J genes are TRBV7-2 and TRBJ1-2, with 8 bases identical to TRBD1. This CDR3 has 15 amino acids. The germline gives CDR1 SGHTA, CDR2 FQGNSA. The trim removed 5 bases at V and 5 bases at J, leaving 10 bases unmatched. The chain's CDR3 is CASSTQGAGIYGYTF. The CDR3 DNA sequence: TGTGCCAGCAGCACCCAGGGGGCGGGGATATATGGCTACACCTTC.

The chain combines TRBV5-4 with TRBJ2-5, with TRBD1 as a possible D gene (6 bases). The V and J ends lost 0 bases and 5 bases respectively, with 14 bases between them. This CDR3 is 15 amino acids long. Per the germline V gene, CDR1 is SGHNT and CDR2 is YYREEE (reference sequence). CDR3 bases: TGTGCCAGCAGCTTGGCGGCAGGGGCCGCGGAGACCCAGTACTTC. It encodes CASSLAAGAAETQYF. The full variable domain, completed using reference TRBV5-4 and TRBJ2-5, is ETGVTQSPTHLIKTRGQQVTLRCSSQSGHNTVSWYQQALGQGPQFIFQYYREEENGRGNFPPRFSGLQFPNYSSELNVNALELDDSALYLCASSLAAGAAETQYFGPGTRLLVL.

The rearrangement uses TRBV2 and TRBJ1-2; maybe TRBD1 (5 bases). The V end lost 6 bases, the J end lost 7 bases, and 12 bases lay between the germline ends. CDR3 size: 12 residues. Germline CDR1 reads SNHLY; CDR2 reads FYNNEI. CDR3 residues: CASSQGPGGYTF. The CDR3 DNA reads TGTGCCAGCAGCCAGGGCCCCGGTGGCTACACCTTC.

J is TRBJ2-1 and V is TRBV5-4; 8 bases are a match to TRBD1. V lost 2 bases and J lost 8; bases outside the gene matches: 6. Germline CDR1 and CDR2: SGHNT and YYREEE (reference sequence). The CDR3 contains 14 residues. The CDR3 DNA reads TGTGCCAGCAGCTTAGACAGGGGAAAGGATGAGCAGTTCTTC. Translation gives CASSLDRGKDEQFF.

In its sample, this clone was seen a few times. This chain connects TRBV30 to TRBJ1-5; TRBD1 aligns across 9 bases. CDR3 length: 13 amino acids. J gave up 6 bases and V 5 bases, and 5 bases lay outside the gene matches. Germline CDR1 reads GTSNPN; CDR2 reads SVGIG (reference sequence). CDR3 coding DNA: TGTGCCTGGGCTACAGGGGGCAGTCAGCCCCAGCATTTT. Translated, it gives CAWATGGSQPQHF.

This clone was seen a few times. The genes are TRBV7-2 and TRBJ2-3, with TRBD2 matching over 9 bases. The CDR3 consists of 17 residues. Trimming took 5 bases from V and 2 from J; bases not matched to a gene: 11. Germline CDR1 reads SGHTA; CDR2 reads FQGNSA. The CDR3 bases are TGTGCCAGCAGCCACGGGACTAGCAGAACCGACACAGATACGCAGTATTTT. This translates into CASSHGTSRTDTDTQYF.

The gene calls are TRBV5-1 and TRBJ2-7, with 8 bases lining up with TRBD1. The V gene's germline CDR1 is SGHRS and CDR2 YFSETQ. CDR3 length: 13 amino acids. Losses at the gene ends were 4 bases for V and 6 bases for J; bases not matched to a gene: 6. CDR3 region: CASSAGTGLEQYF. The CDR3 region has the DNA TGCGCCAGCAGCGCCGGGACAGGACTCGAGCAGTACTTC. The full variable domain, completed using reference TRBV5-1 and TRBJ2-7, is KAGVTQTPRYLIKTRGQQVTLSCSPISGHRSVSWYQQTPGQGLQFLFEYFSETQRNKGNFPGRFSGRQFSNSRSEMNVSTLELGDSALYLCASSAGTGLEQYFGPGTRLTVT.

Here the CDR3 reads CASSQEQGATGELFF. Written as DNA, the CDR3 is TGTGCCAGCAGCCAAGAACAGGGGGCCACCGGGGAGCTGTTTTTT. The V call is TRBV4-2, the J call TRBJ2-2; 9 nucleotides align to TRBD1. The V segment lost 0 bases and the J segment 4 bases; nucleotides outside the gene matches: 0. Germline values: CDR1 LGHNA, CDR2 YNFKEQ. The CDR3 is 15 amino acids.

The chain has TRBV5-6 and TRBJ1-1, with a possible D match to TRBD1 (5 bases). This CDR3 has 16 amino acids. Germline CDR1 is SGHDT and CDR2 is YYEEEE. With 4 bases removed from V and 5 bases from J, the gap between germline ends came to 21 bases. The CDR3 protein is CASSDGRDGGSTEAFF. The CDR3 DNA reads as TGTGCCAGCAGCGACGGCAGGGACGGAGGCTCGACTGAAGCTTTCTTT.

This chain links TRBV4-3 with TRBJ1-4; 7 bases align to TRBD1. From germline, CDR1 is LGHNA and CDR2 YSLEER. This CDR3 spans 16 amino acids. V was pared by 2 bases and J by 10 bases, with 13 bases of the junction left unmatched. The CDR3 DNA sequence: TGCGCCAGCAGCCAAATCTCCTACAGGGGTCCTAGAAAACTGTTTTTT. Its translation is CASSQISYRGPRKLFF.

This clone was seen a few times. The J gene is TRBJ1-3, the V gene TRBV6-6; no clear D. The CDR3 contains 15 residues. Trimming removed 2 bases from V and 7 bases from J, with 15 bases in between. Germline V gives CDR1 MNHNY, CDR2 SVGAGI (reference sequence). CDR3 sequence (DNA): TGTGCCAGCAGTTACCATCGACCCACTGCCAACACCATATATTTT. Residues: CASSYHRPTANTIYF.

This rearrangement joins TRBV21-1 to TRBJ1-5; TRBD1, the table's D call, was not compared with the DNA. TRBV21-1 is recorded as a pseudogene. This CDR3 is 18 amino acids long. The CDR3 loop is CASSKAEGSTGAHQPQHF. DNA of the CDR3: TGTGCCAGCAGCAAGGCCGAGGGTTCTACAGGGGCCCATCAGCCCCAGCATTTT.

The chain links TRBV25-1 to TRBJ1-4; TRBD1 matches 7 bases. Germline trimming cut 8 bases from V and 4 bases from J; bases unmatched to any gene: 1. Germline CDR1 is MGHDK and CDR2 is SYGVNS. The CDR3 is made up of 12 amino acids. The CDR3 sequence is CASRDSNEKLFF. The CDR3 DNA follows: TGTGCCAGCCGGGACAGTAATGAAAAACTGTTTTTT.

This rearrangement joins TRBV11-2 to TRBJ2-5, with a tentative D call TRBD2 (6 bases). The CDR3 loop spans 14 amino acids. V gave up 4 bases and J gave up 4 bases, with 13 bases separating them. From germline, CDR1 is SGHAT and CDR2 FQNNGV. DNA of the CDR3: TGTGCCAGCAGCTCCACCTACGGGGGAGAGACCCAGTACTTC. Translated, it gives CASSSTYGGETQYF.

The rearrangement uses TRBV6-2 or TRBV6-3 and TRBJ2-2, with D perhaps given as TRBD1 or TRBD2 (5 bases each). This CDR3 is 17 amino acids long. V lost 1 base and J lost 7, with 19 bases in between. Germline V gene lookup returns CDR1 MNHEY and CDR2 SVGEGT. CDR3 DNA sequence: TGTGCCAGCAGTTACTTTCTCCTCTCGGGGCCGCGCGGGGAGCTGTTTTTT. Translated, it gives CASSYFLLSGPRGELFF.

Written as DNA, the CDR3 is TGTGCCAGCAGCGTAGCTGCCGGGACTAGTATCGTTCACGAGCAGTACTTC. As protein: CASSVAAGTSIVHEQYF. The chain has TRBV9 and TRBJ2-7, with 8 bases that match TRBD2. The ends lost 0 bases at V and 5 bases at J; junction bases unmatched: 13. The germline V gene encodes CDR1 SGDLS and CDR2 YYNGEE. CDR3 size: 17 residues.

The gene calls are TRBV28 and TRBJ1-1, with TRBD1 matching 8 bases. V lost 2 bases, J lost 4 bases, and 12 bases stayed unmatched. The CDR3 consists of 17 residues. Germline V gives CDR1 MDHEN, CDR2 SYDVKM. CDR3 nucleotide sequence: TGTGCCAGCAGTTTAGATTTGGGCAGGGGGCCTCGCACTGAAGCTTTCTTT. Translated: CASSLDLGRGPRTEAFF.

The chain combines TRBV30 with TRBJ2-3; D might be TRBD1 (6 bases). The germline V gene has CDR1 GTSNPN and CDR2 SVGIG (reference sequence). This CDR3 has 13 amino acids. Trimming took off 7 bases at V and 1 base at J, with 12 bases between the two ends. CDR3 region: CALNRAGTDTQYF. The DNA for the CDR3 is TGTGCCTTAAACAGGGCAGGCACAGATACGCAGTATTTT.

The chain carries TRBV7-8 and TRBJ2-7; a possible D gene is TRBD2 (5 bases). The CDR3 is made up of 17 amino acids. With 1 base removed from V and 0 bases from J, the gap between germline ends came to 16 bases. Germline lookup yields CDR1 SGHVS and CDR2 FQNEAQ. The CDR3 loop reads CASSLGLGLFTSYEQYF. The CDR3 bases are TGTGCCAGCAGCTTAGGGCTCGGACTCTTTACCTCCTACGAGCAGTACTTC. The variable domain in full, completed from reference TRBV7-8 and TRBJ2-7, reads GAGVSQSPRYKVAKRGQDVALRCDPISGHVSLFWYQQALGQGPEFLTYFQNEAQLDKSGLPSDRFFAERPEGSVSTLKIQRTQQEDSAVYLCASSLGLGLFTSYEQYFGPGTRLTVT.

The CDR3 nucleotides are TGTGCCAGCAGTTATGAGGGGGGGCGTACCGGGGAGCTGTTTTTT. Protein sequence: CASSYEGGRTGELFF. The chain links TRBV6-6 to TRBJ2-2; the D gene is possibly TRBD2 (7 bases). V was pared by 3 bases and J by 5 bases, with 13 bases between. Germline V CDR1 and CDR2: MNHNY, SVGAGI (reference sequence). The CDR3 consists of 15 residues.

The rearrangement uses TRBV3-1 (or the pseudogene TRBV3-2) and TRBJ1-4; no definite D call. Germline loops: CDR1 LGHDT, CDR2 YNNKEL (reference sequence). The CDR3 is made up of 14 amino acids. The V end lost 5 bases, the J end lost 5 bases, and 12 bases lay between the germline ends. Written as DNA, the CDR3 is TGTGCCAGCAGCGACTGGAGGGTAAATGAAAAACTGTTTTTT. It specifies CASSDWRVNEKLFF.

This sequence joins TRBV5-4 and TRBJ2-4; D gene uncertain. Germline lookup yields CDR1 SGHNT and CDR2 YYREEE (reference sequence). V was trimmed by 0 bases and J by 3 bases, leaving 4 bases between them. This CDR3 is built from 13 residues. The CDR3 here is CASSLDYKNIQYF. DNA of the CDR3: TGTGCCAGCAGCTTGGATTACAAAAACATTCAGTACTTC.

The chain joins TRBV12-3 or TRBV12-4 to TRBJ1-1; D may be TRBD1 (5 bases). This CDR3 region has 13 residues. V was cut by 5 bases and J by 4 bases, with 11 bases left in between. For the CDR3, the DNA is TGTGCCAGCAGTCGGAGGGACGGCACTGAAGCTTTCTTT. It encodes CASSRRDGTEAFF.

The chain carries TRBV15 and TRBJ2-3; D possibly corresponds to TRBD2 (5 bases). The CDR3 is made up of 15 amino acids. CDR1 and CDR2 (germline): LNHNV, YYDKDF (reference sequence). With 1 base removed from V and 2 bases from J, the gap between germline ends came to 10 bases. CDR3 protein: CATSRGLTITDTQYF. For the CDR3, the DNA is TGTGCCACCAGCAGAGGACTAACCATCACAGATACGCAGTATTTT.

The chain employs TRBV6-5 and TRBJ1-4, with 7 bases matching TRBD1. Germline assignment: CDR1 MNHEY and CDR2 SVGAGI. V trimming: 0 bases; J trimming: 7 bases; junction bases outside the gene matches: 8. CDR3 length: 16 amino acids. CDR3 in amino acids: CASSYSFQGDGEKLFF. The CDR3 DNA follows: TGTGCCAGCAGTTACTCGTTTCAGGGGGACGGTGAAAAACTGTTTTTT.